What follows are 25 T cell receptor beta chains derived from one specimen sequenced in a study of blood T cell repertoires in COVID-19. Sequencing was performed with immunoSEQ multiplex PCR; in TCRdb, only in-frame clones are kept and a portion is missing. The table shows about 94,000 clones, with about 80% occurring only once. The sample comprised peripheral blood. The receptors were gathered from a woman at least 80 years old with acute or convalescent COVID-19.

The chain joins TRBV5-1 to TRBJ1-6; unclear D gene. Trimming stripped 5 bases from V and 7 bases from J, with 13 bases between. The germline V gene encodes CDR1 SGHRS and CDR2 YFSETQ. The CDR3 consists of 14 residues. CDR3 sequence (DNA): TGCGCCAGCAGGGCGTCAGGTCCCAATTCACCCCTCCACTTT. Amino acids: CASRASGPNSPLHF.

The chain carries TRBV19 and TRBJ2-7; 9 bases are shared with TRBD1. From germline, CDR1 is LNHDA and CDR2 SQIVND (reference sequence). This CDR3 is 14 amino acids long. The J segment lost 6 bases and the V segment lost 8 bases, leaving 11 bases of the junction unmatched. CDR3 coding DNA: TGTGCCAGTTCAATCGACAGGGGGATGGGCGAGCAGTACTTC. It translates to CASSIDRGMGEQYF.

J is TRBJ2-7 and V is TRBV6-5, with 9 bases aligning to TRBD1. Germline loops: CDR1 MNHEY, CDR2 SVGAGI. J was trimmed by 0 bases and V by 8 bases; bases with no gene match: 8. The CDR3 extends over 15 amino acids. The DNA for the CDR3 is TGTGCCAGCCTCTCCGGGACAGGGAGCTCCTACGAGCAGTACTTC. Translating it yields CASLSGTGSSYEQYF.

This clone was seen only once. The rearrangement links TRBV2 to TRBJ2-7; no clear D. Trimming pared 3 bases from V and 3 bases from J, leaving 3 bases between. CDR3 length: 11 amino acids. Germline-derived CDR1 and CDR2 are SNHLY and FYNNEI. Here the CDR3 DNA reads TGTGCCAGCAGTGACGGCTACGAGCAGTACTTC. Translated: CASSDGYEQYF.

This clone appeared a single time. The chain joins TRBV7-2 to TRBJ2-1; the D gene is possibly TRBD2 (6 bases). V was clipped by 5 bases and J by 4 bases, with 21 bases between them. The CDR3 loop spans 17 amino acids. The V gene's germline CDR1 is SGHTA and CDR2 FQGNSA. The CDR3 DNA reads as TGTGCCAGCAGCCCATGGGTGGCGGGAAGCCGTTACAATGAGCAGTTCTTC. Translation gives CASSPWVAGSRYNEQFF.

The rearrangement joins TRBV18 to TRBJ2-1, with 7 bases that match TRBD2. In germline, CDR1 is KGHSH, CDR2 LQKENI. This CDR3 is built from 13 residues. V dropped 1 base and J dropped 9; count of bases not matched to a gene: 3. DNA of the CDR3: TGTGCCAGCTCACCACGACGCGGGAGTGAGCAGTTCTTC. Protein product: CASSPRRGSEQFF.

This chain links TRBV7-6 with TRBJ1-4, with 9 bases aligning to TRBD1. Germline V CDR1 and CDR2: SGHVS, FNYEAQ. V was pared by 1 base and J by 7 bases, with 4 bases of the junction left unmatched. This CDR3 has 15 amino acids. In DNA form, the CDR3 reads TGTGCCAGCAGCTTAGGGGGGACAGGGAGTGAAAAACTGTTTTTT. It codes for CASSLGGTGSEKLFF.

The gene calls are TRBV7-3 and TRBJ2-2, with no clear D. In germline, CDR1 is SGHTA, CDR2 FQGTGA. The CDR3 covers 15 residues. V was trimmed by 2 bases and J by 1 base, leaving 8 bases between them. The CDR3 region is CASSLGSGNTGELFF. For the CDR3, the DNA is TGTGCCAGCAGCTTAGGTTCCGGGAACACCGGGGAGCTGTTTTTT.

This sequence joins TRBV18 and TRBJ1-5; D possibly corresponds to TRBD1 (6 bases). There are 17 residues in the CDR3. Looked up from germline, CDR1 is KGHSH and CDR2 is LQKENI. V lost 2 bases and J 3 bases, leaving 17 bases between the germline ends. CDR3 sequence: CASSPIGQWGLNQPQHF. Written as DNA, the CDR3 is TGTGCCAGCTCACCAATCGGACAGTGGGGCCTCAATCAGCCCCAGCATTTT. Looking up the rest from reference TRBV18 and TRBJ1-5 gives the full variable domain: NAGVMQNPRHLVRRRGQEARLRCSPMKGHSHVYWYRQLPEEGLKFMVYLQKENIIDESGMPKERFSAEFPKEGPSILRIQQVVRGDSAAYFCASSPIGQWGLNQPQHFGDGTRLSIL.

Relative to its sample, this clone is large (0.1 to 1%). CDR3 DNA: TGTGCCAGCAGCTTCGAGCGGAACTATGGCTACACCTTC. Translation: CASSFERNYGYTF. The chain couples TRBV7-9 to TRBJ1-2; D unclear. This CDR3 region has 13 residues. Germline loops: CDR1 SEHNR, CDR2 FQNEAQ (reference sequence). With 3 bases removed from V and 2 bases from J, the gap between germline ends came to 7 bases.

The J gene is TRBJ2-1, the V gene TRBV11-3; 9 nucleotides line up with TRBD1. Germline lookup yields CDR1 SGHNT and CDR2 YENEEA. The CDR3 sequence is 16 residues long. V lost 5 bases, J lost 0 bases, and 5 bases stayed unmatched. The CDR3 bases are TGTGCCAGCAGCCGACAGGGGGTAAGCTCCTACAATGAGCAGTTCTTC. This gives the protein CASSRQGVSSYNEQFF.

The V call is TRBV3-1 (or the pseudogene TRBV3-2), the J call TRBJ2-7, with D perhaps matching TRBD1 (6 bases). The CDR3 runs to 16 residues. The V and J ends lost 0 bases and 1 base respectively, with 13 bases between them. Per the germline V gene, CDR1 is LGHDT and CDR2 is YNNKEL (reference sequence). The CDR3 reads CASSQDLGGVSYEQYF. In DNA form, the CDR3 reads TGTGCCAGCAGCCAAGATCTTGGGGGCGTATCCTACGAGCAGTACTTC.

The chain links TRBV3-1 (or the pseudogene TRBV3-2) to TRBJ1-6; D unclear. This CDR3 has 14 amino acids. The germline V and J ends were trimmed by 6 bases and 5 bases, with 11 bases remaining between them. CDR1 is LGHDT, CDR2 YNNKEL, per germline (reference sequence). The CDR3 nucleotides read TGTGCCAGCAGTAGGCGAGGGAATAATTCACCCCTCCACTTT. Translated: CASSRRGNNSPLHF.

This chain joins TRBV5-1 and TRBJ1-1; tentative D call: TRBD1 (6 bases). V lost 2 bases, J lost 4 bases, and 12 bases lay in between. The CDR3 sequence is 14 residues long. Germline lookup yields CDR1 SGHRS and CDR2 YFSETQ. The CDR3 sequence is CASSLQGGGTEAFF. The CDR3 coding sequence is TGCGCCAGCAGCTTACAGGGAGGGGGCACTGAAGCTTTCTTT.

This chain uses TRBV6-5 with TRBJ1-2; D unresolved. Germline CDR1 is MNHEY and CDR2 is SVGAGI. V gave up 2 bases and J gave up 6 bases, with 7 bases separating them. This CDR3 contains 12 residues. The CDR3 DNA sequence: TGTGCCAGCAGTTACGGTATAGATGGCTACACCTTC. The encoded protein is CASSYGIDGYTF.

This chain links TRBV4-1 with TRBJ2-2, with D perhaps TRBD1 (6 bases). Germline V gene sequence: CDR1 MGHRA, CDR2 YSYEKL. V lost 5 bases to trimming and J lost 0 bases, with 10 bases between them. The CDR3 consists of 15 residues. Written as DNA, the CDR3 is TGCGCCAGCAGCACCGGACAGCCGAACACCGGGGAGCTGTTTTTT. This gives the protein CASSTGQPNTGELFF.

V and J are TRBV15 and TRBJ2-1, with 12 bases that match TRBD2. Germline CDR1 and CDR2: LNHNV and YYDKDF (reference sequence). V was pared by 1 base and J by 8 bases, with 9 bases of the junction left unmatched. CDR3 length: 17 amino acids. Here the CDR3 DNA reads TGTGCCACCAGCAGAGCCTTCGGACTAGCGGGAAGATATGAGCAGTTCTTC. It codes for CATSRAFGLAGRYEQFF.

V usage is TRBV6-5 and J usage is TRBJ1-1; TRBD1 matches at 7 bases. The CDR3 consists of 14 residues. The J segment lost 6 bases and the V segment lost 8 bases, leaving 12 bases of the junction unmatched. Germline lookup yields CDR1 MNHEY and CDR2 SVGAGI. The DNA for the CDR3 is TGTGCCAGCTTATTAGGGGGCGCATTGGCTGAAGCTTTCTTT. As protein: CASLLGGALAEAFF.

The V call is TRBV10-1, the J call TRBJ2-1, with TRBD2 identical over 12 bases. This CDR3 contains 19 residues. In germline, CDR1 is WNHNN, CDR2 SYGVQD (reference sequence). V was clipped by 4 bases and J by 5 bases; unmatched bases: 15. The CDR3 is CASSANIITGLAGNNEQFF. In DNA, the CDR3 is TGCGCCAGCAGTGCAAATATAATTACCGGACTAGCGGGGAACAATGAGCAGTTCTTC.

The chain couples TRBV19 to TRBJ2-1, with 10 bases aligning to TRBD2. The junction had 5 bases not matched to a gene; V was cut back by 6 bases and J by 6 bases. The CDR3 has 14 residues. Germline V gives CDR1 LNHDA, CDR2 SQIVND (reference sequence). The CDR3 loop is CASREGLASNEQFF. The CDR3 DNA reads as TGTGCCAGTAGGGAGGGACTAGCGAGCAATGAGCAGTTCTTC. Full variable domain (remainder filled in from reference TRBV19 and TRBJ2-1): DGGITQSPKYLFRKEGQNVTLSCEQNLNHDAMYWYRQDPGQGLRLIYYSQIVNDFQKGDIAEGYSVSREKKESFPLTVTSAQKNPTAFYLCASREGLASNEQFFGPGTRLTVL.

The chain joins TRBV2 to TRBJ2-1; 9 bases agree with TRBD2. The germline gives CDR1 SNHLY, CDR2 FYNNEI. CDR3 length: 15 residues. With 4 bases clipped from V and 12 bases from J, the junction kept 13 bases outside the gene matches. CDR3 region: CASSGLLAGRLGQFF. Here the CDR3 DNA reads TGTGCCAGCAGTGGCTTGCTAGCGGGGCGCCTCGGGCAGTTCTTC.

The chain links TRBV9 to TRBJ1-6; 8 bases map to TRBD1. The CDR3 is 14 residues long. Germline assignment: CDR1 SGDLS and CDR2 YYNGEE. V trimming: 3 bases; J trimming: 9 bases; junction bases outside the gene matches: 5. CDR3 amino acids: CASSAGQEASPLHF. CDR3 sequence (DNA): TGTGCCAGCAGCGCGGGACAGGAGGCTTCACCCCTCCACTTT.

The J gene is TRBJ1-1, the V gene TRBV3-1 (or the pseudogene TRBV3-2); D is uncertain. V lost 0 bases, J lost 8 bases, and 10 bases lay in between. The CDR3 is 13 amino acids. Germline CDR1 LGHDT, CDR2 YNNKEL (reference sequence). Here the CDR3 DNA reads TGTGCCAGCAGCCAAGAAGGAGTTCGGGAAGCTTTCTTT. It encodes CASSQEGVREAFF.

The genes are TRBV3-1 (or the pseudogene TRBV3-2) and TRBJ1-1; possibly TRBD1 for D (5 bases). The V end lost 1 base, the J end lost 0 bases, and 6 bases lay between the germline ends. Germline CDR1 reads LGHDT; CDR2 reads YNNKEL (reference sequence). CDR3 length: 14 amino acids. In nucleotides, the CDR3 is TGTGCCAGCAGCCAAGCAGGGTTGAACACTGAAGCTTTCTTT. It is translated as CASSQAGLNTEAFF.

The chain recombines TRBV5-1 with TRBJ2-7; 7 positions agree with TRBD1. Germline lookup yields CDR1 SGHRS and CDR2 YFSETQ. The CDR3 runs to 14 residues. The V gene end was trimmed by 1 base and the J gene end by 2 bases; junction bases not matched to a gene: 3. CDR3 region: CASSLRGPAYEQYF. CDR3 nucleotides: TGCGCCAGCAGCTTGAGGGGGCCCGCCTACGAGCAGTACTTC.